Given below is one T cell receptor beta chain in context. The sample belongs to a study of blood T cell repertoires in COVID-19. CDR3 length: 15 residues. Germline V gene data show CDR1 as SGHAT and CDR2 as FQNNGV. J was trimmed by 4 bases and V by 4 bases; bases with no gene match: 8. Using immunoSEQ multiplex PCR, the repertoire was profiled, and TCRdb retains in-frame clones only, with some absent. The data hold 190,000 or so clones, with around 86% observed a single time. Sequenced: peripheral blood. V is TRBV11-2 and J is TRBJ2-7; TRBD1 aligns across 9 bases. The sequence came from a man in his forties with active or convalescent COVID-19. The CDR3 nucleotides read TGTGCCAGCAGCTCATACGGGACAGGGAGTTACGAGCAGTACTTC. Amino acid sequence: CASSSYGTGSYEQYF.